This entry lists 19 T cell receptor beta chains sequenced from one sample in a study of Tregs in tolerant kidney transplant recipients (dated by TCRdb to about 2019). The library was generated by the immunoSEQ multiplex PCR assay. The immuneACCESS repertoire file appears here via TCRdb, limited to in-frame rearrangements. These files lack a portion of the clones; in checked studies, under half of the deficit traces to unresolved V genes, and the cause of the others is not known. This sample's table lists over 25,000 clones. Approximately 8.1% of the sample is held by the ten biggest clonotypes. This specimen's time point label, interpreted: blood sample drawn before combined kidney and bone marrow transplant. The sample consisted of CD8+ T cells from blood, taken before the transplant. The receptors originated from a human donor who received a combined kidney and bone marrow transplant.

To note about this clone: The CDR3 end lies 3 residues beyond the end of the read and is filled in from the germline J gene. V gene TRBV7-9 combines with J gene TRBJ2-7; 7 bases align to TRBD1. The CDR3 runs to 13 residues. From germline, CDR1 is SEHNR and CDR2 FQNEAQ (reference sequence). With V trimmed by 4 bases and J by 5 bases, 5 bases remained unmatched. The DNA read from the CDR3 is TGTGCCAGCAGCTCGGACAGGCCTAACGAG. Translation gives CASSSDRPNE. The full-length CDR3 reads as CASSSDRPNEQYF.

A word on this clone: The read terminates 3 residues before the CDR3 end, so the remaining end is supplied by the germline J gene. This chain uses TRBV5-1 with TRBJ1-2; D gene unclear. CDR1 is SGHRS and CDR2 is YFSETQ in the germline V gene. Trimming stripped 0 bases from V and 4 bases from J, with 13 bases between. This CDR3 region has 15 residues. The covered CDR3 bases are TGCGCCAGCAGCTTGGATGCAGGAGGTCCCTATGGC. Residues: CASSLDAGGPYG. From start to end, the CDR3 is CASSLDAGGPYGYTF.

Concerning this clone itself: The read terminates 3 residues ahead of where the CDR3 ends, so the germline J gene completes it. The V call is TRBV7-9, the J call TRBJ2-1; 9 bases map to TRBD2. Looked up from germline, CDR1 is SEHNR and CDR2 is FQNEAQ (reference sequence). The V gene end was trimmed by 4 bases and the J gene end by 5 bases; junction bases not matched to a gene: 6. CDR3 length: 15 amino acids. The chain's CDR3 is CASSYTSGLNNEQFF. The covered CDR3 bases are TGTGCCAGCAGCTACACTAGCGGGCTTAACAATGAG.

About this clone: The missing CDR3 end, 3 residues past where the read stops, is filled in from the germline J gene. This chain uses TRBV16 with TRBJ1-1; D gene uncertain. Germline CDR1 is KGHSY and CDR2 is FQNENV. V was clipped by 0 bases and J by 0 bases, with 5 bases between them. This CDR3 is 14 amino acids long. The CDR3 region is CASSQSIVNTEAFF. The sequenced part of the CDR3 DNA is TGTGCCAGCAGCCAATCGATAGTGAACACTGAA.

In the case of this clone: The read ends 3 residues before the CDR3 terminus; that terminus is restored from the germline J gene. The rearrangement links TRBV19 to TRBJ2-3; the match to TRBD1 covers 10 bases. The CDR3 is made up of 17 amino acids. Trimming took 1 base from V and 6 from J; bases not matched to a gene: 10. Looked up from germline, CDR1 is LNHDA and CDR2 is SQIVND (reference sequence). The sequenced part of the CDR3 DNA is TGTGCCAGTAGTATAGGTTCGGGACAGGGGATCTGGGATACG. Amino acid sequence: CASSIGSGQGIWDT. The full CDR3 protein is CASSIGSGQGIWDTQYF.

Points on this clone: The sequence runs out 3 residues before the end of the CDR3; the remainder is reconstructed from the germline J gene. The V call is TRBV19, the J call TRBJ1-2; 8 bases align to TRBD1. This CDR3 is 13 amino acids long. From germline, CDR1 is LNHDA and CDR2 SQIVND (reference sequence). The CDR3 is CASSSRTGRGYTF. CDR3 bases read: TGTGCCAGTAGTTCCCGGACAGGGAGGGGC.

Note on this clone: The CDR3 is cut off 3 residues early in the read; its end comes from the germline J gene. The chain carries TRBV6-2 or TRBV6-3 and TRBJ1-5; 7 bases are shared with TRBD1. The CDR3 runs 14 residues. J gave up 4 bases and V 10 bases, and 10 bases lay outside the gene matches. From germline, CDR1 is MNHEY and CDR2 SVGEGT. The CDR3 protein is CATWGEGANQPQHF. The CDR3 bases that were read are TGTGCCACCTGGGGGGAGGGGGCGAATCAGCCC.

Concerning this clone itself: The read ends 3 residues shy of where the CDR3 ends; the end is completed using the germline J gene. This rearrangement joins TRBV2 to TRBJ2-5, with 14 bases lining up with TRBD2. CDR1 is SNHLY and CDR2 is FYNNEI in the germline V gene. The CDR3 is made up of 16 amino acids. With V trimmed by 6 bases and J by 5 bases, 8 bases remained unmatched. The CDR3 loop reads CASSGRGTSGSETQYF. Incomplete CDR3 DNA: TGTGCCAGCAGCGGACGCGGGACTAGCGGGAGTGAGACC.

To note about this clone: The read comes to an end 3 residues before the CDR3 does, leaving the germline J gene to fill in the end. This rearrangement joins TRBV29-1 to TRBJ2-7; 8 nucleotides match TRBD1. Germline V lookup: CDR1 SQVTM, CDR2 ANQGSEA. The CDR3 loop spans 14 amino acids. The ends lost 6 bases at V and 3 bases at J; junction bases unmatched: 10. The sequenced part of the CDR3 DNA is TGCAGCGTAATGTGGACAGGGAAGAACTACGAG. Its protein product is CSVMWTGKNYE. The complete CDR3 protein is CSVMWTGKNYEQYF.

Note on this clone: With the read ending 3 residues before the CDR3 end, the germline J gene is used to fill in that end. The J gene is TRBJ2-1, the V gene TRBV19; D gene ambiguous. The germline V gene encodes CDR1 LNHDA and CDR2 SQIVND (reference sequence). The CDR3 extends over 14 amino acids. V lost 1 base to trimming and J lost 1 base, with 5 bases between them. The CDR3 reads CASSIVGSYNEQFF. The sequenced CDR3 bases are TGTGCCAGTAGTATAGTAGGGTCCTACAATGAG.

With regard to this clone: With the read ending 3 residues before the CDR3 end, the germline J gene is used to fill in that end. The genes are TRBV19 and TRBJ1-2; weak D call: TRBD1 (5 bases). Trimming shortened V by 8 bases and J by 2 bases, and 12 bases separated the two germline ends. CDR3 length: 13 amino acids. CDR1 is LNHDA and CDR2 is SQIVND in the germline V gene (reference sequence). This CDR3 is CASVPGSNYGYTF. The DNA read from the CDR3 is TGTGCCAGTGTTCCAGGGAGCAACTATGGC.

Comment on this clone: The CDR3 goes on 3 residues after the read ends, and that part is filled in from the germline J gene. The chain links TRBV5-1 to TRBJ2-1; D perhaps matches TRBD2 (5 bases). Trimming pared 1 base from V and 8 bases from J, leaving 10 bases between. The germline V gene has CDR1 SGHRS and CDR2 YFSETQ. The CDR3 has 13 amino acids. CDR3 bases read: TGCGCCAGCAGCTTGAGGTTTAGCGATGAG. Protein: CASSLRFSDE. The complete CDR3 protein is CASSLRFSDEQFF.

A word on this clone: The read comes to an end 3 residues before the CDR3 does, leaving the germline J gene to fill in the end. V is TRBV19 and J is TRBJ2-1; TRBD1 aligns across 9 bases. The length of the CDR3 is 18 residues. The germline V gene encodes CDR1 LNHDA and CDR2 SQIVND (reference sequence). V shed 3 bases and J 7 bases; nucleotides not matched to a gene: 16. The CDR3 loop reads CASSMSFEWTGVSNEQFF. Partial CDR3 DNA: TGTGCCAGTAGTATGAGTTTTGAATGGACAGGGGTGAGTAATGAG.

The CDR3 sequence: CASTGGRNTEAFF. Incomplete CDR3 DNA: TGTGCCAGCACGGGGGGCAGGAACACTGAA. The chain couples TRBV2 to TRBJ1-1, with D possibly being TRBD1 (6 bases). The CDR3 end is not reached by the read, which stops 3 residues before it; the germline J gene fills it in. This CDR3 spans 13 amino acids. Germline V CDR1 and CDR2: SNHLY, FYNNEI. V lost 7 bases to trimming and J lost 1 base, with 10 bases between them.

Of note for this clone: The read falls 3 residues short of the CDR3 end, and the missing part is taken from the germline J gene. The V and J genes are TRBV2 and TRBJ1-4, with a tentative D call TRBD1 (6 bases). Trimming left V 3 bases short and J 4 bases short, with 12 bases between. Looked up from germline, CDR1 is SNHLY and CDR2 is FYNNEI. The CDR3 consists of 15 residues. The covered CDR3 bases are TGTGCCAGCAGTGACGTGTTCAGGGGTAATGAAAAA. Translation gives CASSDVFRGNEK. The entire CDR3 protein reads CASSDVFRGNEKLFF.

As for this clone: The CDR3 extends 3 residues past the end of the read, so its final part is completed from the germline J gene. The chain uses TRBV18 and TRBJ1-5, with D possibly matching TRBD1 (6 bases). The CDR3 contains 17 residues. The V gene lost 3 bases and the J gene lost 5 bases, with 20 bases spanning the gap. Germline CDR1 is KGHSH and CDR2 is LQKENI. CDR3 protein: CASSPEEGGLAYQPQHF. Partial CDR3 DNA: TGTGCCAGCTCACCGGAGGAGGGGGGGCTGGCGTATCAGCCC.

In the case of this clone: The read ends 3 residues before the CDR3 terminus; that terminus is restored from the germline J gene. The chain links TRBV5-6 to TRBJ2-7, with D possibly TRBD1 on 5 matching bases. Germline-derived CDR1 and CDR2 are SGHDT and YYEEEE. The CDR3 runs 15 residues. V was trimmed by 4 bases and J by 6 bases, leaving 20 bases between them. The sequenced part of the CDR3 DNA is TGTGCCAGCAGCACGATCGACAGTAGCCCTTCCGAG. It codes for CASSTIDSSPSE. The CDR3, in full, reads CASSTIDSSPSEQYF.

As to this clone: The read ends 3 residues before the CDR3 terminus; that terminus is restored from the germline J gene. The genes are TRBV30 and TRBJ2-5; 9 bases fit TRBD1. Germline CDR1 GTSNPN, CDR2 SVGIG (reference sequence). With 4 bases clipped from V and 4 bases from J, the junction kept 10 bases outside the gene matches. This CDR3 is 15 amino acids long. The sequenced CDR3 bases are TGTGCCTGGAATGGCGGGCGGGACAGGGCAGAGACC. It is translated as CAWNGGRDRAET. The full CDR3 is CAWNGGRDRAETQYF.

As to this clone: The sequenced fragment ends 3 residues before the CDR3 boundary, so the rest is inferred from the germline J gene. The chain recombines TRBV2 with TRBJ2-7; 8 nucleotides line up with TRBD1. Germline values: CDR1 SNHLY, CDR2 FYNNEI. The CDR3 covers 16 residues. The ends lost 6 bases at V and 2 bases at J; junction bases unmatched: 12. The CDR3 here is CASSDDGQGGTYEQYF. CDR3 DNA (partial): TGTGCCAGCAGCGATGACGGACAGGGTGGGACCTACGAG. The whole variable domain, remainder taken from reference TRBV2 and TRBJ2-7, is EPEVTQTPSHQVTQMGQEVILRCVPISNHLYFYWYRQILGQKVEFLVSFYNNEISEKSEIFDDQFSVERPDGSNFTLKIRSTKLEDSAMYFCASSDDGQGGTYEQYFGPGTRLTVT.